Listed below are T cell receptor beta chains from one sample, sequenced in a study of blood T cell repertoires in COVID-19. Sequenced by immunoSEQ multiplex PCR; TCRdb stores in-frame clones only, minus some. Among 350,000 to 450,000 clones listed, roughly 86% were seen once. The sequencing input was peripheral blood. All receptors come from a woman in her sixties or seventies with COVID-19, enrolled during active disease. Both conserved end residues are part of each CDR3. A D gene is named only where the DNA matches it firmly. For some rows the clone size is stated as once, few or many, or as a class when expanded; others skip it.

J,V,size,D,DNA,CDR3
TRBJ1-6,TRBV5-1,NA,TRBD1,TGCGCCAGCAGCTTGACAGGGGATAATTCACCCCTCCACTTT,CASSLTGDNSPLHF
TRBJ1-3,TRBV19,once,NA,TGTGCCAGCCATCCCCGGGGGTTTGGAAACACCATATATTTT,CASHPRGFGNTIYF
TRBJ2-7,TRBV2,NA,NA,TGTGCCAGCAGGACGGCGGGGGCGTCCTACGAGCAGTACTTC,CASRTAGASYEQYF
TRBJ2-5,TRBV7-8,NA,TRBD1,TGTGCCAGCAGCTCGACGCTTCGGGACAGGGGGAGAGAGACCCAGTACTTC,CASSSTLRDRGRETQYF
TRBJ1-5,TRBV6-1,NA,NA,TGTGCCAGCAGTGAAGCAGGGGTTAACAATCAGCCCCAGCATTTT,CASSEAGVNNQPQHF
TRBJ2-1,TRBV4-2,NA,NA,TGTGCCAGCAGCCACTGGACACCGGGCAATGAGCAGTTCTTC,CASSHWTPGNEQFF
TRBJ2-7,TRBV7-9,NA,NA,TGTGCCAGCAGCTTAGGGGCAGGGCATTCAGGGCACGAGCAGTACTTC,CASSLGAGHSGHEQYF
TRBJ1-1,TRBV5-8,once,NA,TGTGCCAGCAGCTCAGGGTGGACTGAAGCTTTCTTT,CASSSGWTEAFF
TRBJ1-2,TRBV30,once,NA,TGTGCCTGGAGTGTACAGGTTTTCTATGGCTACACCTTC,CAWSVQVFYGYTF
TRBJ2-1,TRBV7-6,NA,TRBD1,TGTGCCAGCAGCACCCAGGGGGATTTCTCCTACAATGAGCAGTTCTTC,CASSTQGDFSYNEQFF
TRBJ2-5,TRBV7-9,few,NA,TGTGCCAGCAGCTTAGCGGGAGCGAGACAAGAGACCCAGTACTTC,CASSLAGARQETQYF
TRBJ2-3,TRBV12-5,NA,TRBD2,TGTGCTAGTGGTTTGGTAAGAATAGCGGGGGGGATTAGCACAGATACGCAGTATTTT,CASGLVRIAGGISTDTQYF
TRBJ2-7,TRBV11-2,NA,TRBD1,TGTGCCAGCAGCTCGTGGGACAGCTCCTACGAGCAGTACTTC,CASSSWDSSYEQYF
TRBJ1-2,TRBV12-3/TRBV12-4,NA,NA,TGTGCCAGCAGAACCTCGACTGGTGGCTACACCTTC,CASRTSTGGYTF
TRBJ1-3,TRBV5-4,NA,TRBD1,TGTGCCAGCAGCCCACGGACAGGAGGGGACACCATATATTTT,CASSPRTGGDTIYF